Included here is one T cell receptor beta chain sequence, with context. What it binds is not known. The junction shows a germline mismatch at one end, possibly a read error. This sample was included in a study of radiotherapy plus CTLA-4 blockade in lung cancer. The protocol was immunoSEQ multiplex PCR, while the TCRdb copy is restricted to in-frame clones and leaves out a portion. Among more than 30,000 clones listed, 65% to 75% were seen once. Those patients who had chemo-refractory metastatic non-small-cell lung cancer were given focal radiation along with CTLA-4 blockade through ipilimumab. Germline CDR1 and CDR2: MNHEY and SMNVEV (reference sequence). The CDR3 extends over 12 amino acids. General study results and limits: Expansion in blood of tumor-derived TCR clones was seen after radiotherapy plus ipilimumab.

The TCR originated in a human donor with non-small cell lung cancer who had stable disease on radiotherapy plus ipilimumab. V gene TRBV27 combines with J gene TRBJ2-3; D possibly corresponds to TRBD2 (6 bases). The sample was peripheral blood, taken from a patient treated with radiotherapy plus ipilimumab. The CDR3 is CASSKPGLRGEF. DNA of the CDR3: TGTGCCAGCAGTAAACCGGGACTGCGAGGGGAGTTT.